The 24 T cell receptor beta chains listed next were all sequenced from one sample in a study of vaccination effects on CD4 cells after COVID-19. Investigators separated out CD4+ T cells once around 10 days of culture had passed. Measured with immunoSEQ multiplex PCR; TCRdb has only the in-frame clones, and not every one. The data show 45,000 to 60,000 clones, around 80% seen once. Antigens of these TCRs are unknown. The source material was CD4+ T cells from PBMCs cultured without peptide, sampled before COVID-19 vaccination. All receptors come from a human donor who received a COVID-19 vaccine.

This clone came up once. CDR3 amino acids: CASSRVSYNEQFF. CDR3 coding DNA: TGTGCCAGCAGTCGTGTCTCCTACAATGAGCAGTTCTTC. This chain connects TRBV6-5 to TRBJ2-1; D call uncertain. This CDR3 contains 13 residues. Trimming stripped 5 bases from V and 0 bases from J, with 5 bases between. Germline V lookup: CDR1 MNHEY, CDR2 SVGAGI.

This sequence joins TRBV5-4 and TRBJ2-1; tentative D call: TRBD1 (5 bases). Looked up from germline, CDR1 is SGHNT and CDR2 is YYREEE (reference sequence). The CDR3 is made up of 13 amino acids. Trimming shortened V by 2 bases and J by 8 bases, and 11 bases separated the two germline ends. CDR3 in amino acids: CASSFLGVDEQFF. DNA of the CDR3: TGTGCCAGCAGCTTTCTAGGGGTGGATGAGCAGTTCTTC.

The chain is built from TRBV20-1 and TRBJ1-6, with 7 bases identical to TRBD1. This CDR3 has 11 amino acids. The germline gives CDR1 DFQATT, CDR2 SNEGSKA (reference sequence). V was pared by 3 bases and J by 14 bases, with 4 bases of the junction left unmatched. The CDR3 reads CSARTGFTLHF. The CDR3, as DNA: TGCAGTGCTAGGACAGGGTTTACCCTCCACTTT.

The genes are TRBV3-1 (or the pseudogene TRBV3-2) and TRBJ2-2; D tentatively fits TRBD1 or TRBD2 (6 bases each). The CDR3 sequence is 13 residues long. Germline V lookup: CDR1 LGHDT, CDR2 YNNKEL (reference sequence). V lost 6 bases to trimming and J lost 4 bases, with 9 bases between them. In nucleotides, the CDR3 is TGTGCCAGCAGTAAGGGGGGCACCGGGGAGCTGTTTTTT. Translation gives CASSKGGTGELFF.

The DNA for the CDR3 is TGTGCCAGCAGCTTAGCGCCAGGACAGGGTTTCGTAGAGGGTGAAAAACTGTTTTTT. Encoded protein: CASSLAPGQGFVEGEKLFF. The chain has TRBV7-6 and TRBJ1-4; TRBD1 aligns across 8 bases. The CDR3 is 19 residues long. Germline V gene lookup returns CDR1 SGHVS and CDR2 FNYEAQ. The J segment lost 7 bases and the V segment lost 0 bases, leaving 16 bases of the junction unmatched.

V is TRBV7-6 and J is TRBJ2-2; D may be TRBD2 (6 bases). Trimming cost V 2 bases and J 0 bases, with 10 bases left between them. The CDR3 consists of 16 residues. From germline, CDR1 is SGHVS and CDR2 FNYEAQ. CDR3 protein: CASSLFGGANTGELFF. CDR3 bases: TGTGCCAGCAGCTTATTCGGGGGAGCGAACACCGGGGAGCTGTTTTTT.

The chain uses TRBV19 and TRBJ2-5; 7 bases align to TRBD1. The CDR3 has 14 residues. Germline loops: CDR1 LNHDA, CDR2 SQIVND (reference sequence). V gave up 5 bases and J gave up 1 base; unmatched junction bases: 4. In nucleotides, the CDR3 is TGTGCCAGTAGTGCCCGGACAGGCCAAGAGACCCAGTACTTC. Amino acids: CASSARTGQETQYF.

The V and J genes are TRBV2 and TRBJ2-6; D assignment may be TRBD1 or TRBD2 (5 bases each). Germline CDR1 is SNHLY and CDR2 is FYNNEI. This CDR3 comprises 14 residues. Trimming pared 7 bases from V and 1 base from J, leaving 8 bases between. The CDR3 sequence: CASTWGSGANVLTF. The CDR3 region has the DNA TGTGCCAGCACTTGGGGGTCTGGGGCCAACGTCCTGACTTTC. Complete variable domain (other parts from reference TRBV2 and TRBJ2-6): EPEVTQTPSHQVTQMGQEVILRCVPISNHLYFYWYRQILGQKVEFLVSFYNNEISEKSEIFDDQFSVERPDGSNFTLKIRSTKLEDSAMYFCASTWGSGANVLTFGAGSRLTVL.

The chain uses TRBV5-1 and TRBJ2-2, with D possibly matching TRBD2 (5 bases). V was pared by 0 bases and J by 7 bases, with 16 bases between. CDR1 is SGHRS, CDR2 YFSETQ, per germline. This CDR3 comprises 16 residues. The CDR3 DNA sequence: TGCGCCAGCAGCTTGGGGCTAACGAGCGGTTACGGGGAGCTGTTTTTT. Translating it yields CASSLGLTSGYGELFF.

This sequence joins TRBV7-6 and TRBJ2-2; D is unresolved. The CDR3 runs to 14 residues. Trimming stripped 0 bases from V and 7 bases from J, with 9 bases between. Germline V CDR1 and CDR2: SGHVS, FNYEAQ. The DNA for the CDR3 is TGTGCCAGCAGCTTAGCAGGATTAGTCGGGGAGCTGTTTTTT. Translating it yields CASSLAGLVGELFF.

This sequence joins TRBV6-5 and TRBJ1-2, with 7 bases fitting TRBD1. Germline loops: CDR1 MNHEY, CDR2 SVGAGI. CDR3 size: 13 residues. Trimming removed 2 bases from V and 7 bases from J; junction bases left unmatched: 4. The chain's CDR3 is CASSYTGERGYTF. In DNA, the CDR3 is TGTGCCAGCAGTTACACAGGGGAACGTGGCTACACCTTC.

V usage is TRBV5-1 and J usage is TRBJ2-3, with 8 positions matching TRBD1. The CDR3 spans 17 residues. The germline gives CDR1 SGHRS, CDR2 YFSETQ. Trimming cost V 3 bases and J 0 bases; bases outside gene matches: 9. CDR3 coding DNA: TGCGCCAGCAGCTCCCCGACAGGGGAATCTAGCACAGATACGCAGTATTTT. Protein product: CASSSPTGESSTDTQYF.

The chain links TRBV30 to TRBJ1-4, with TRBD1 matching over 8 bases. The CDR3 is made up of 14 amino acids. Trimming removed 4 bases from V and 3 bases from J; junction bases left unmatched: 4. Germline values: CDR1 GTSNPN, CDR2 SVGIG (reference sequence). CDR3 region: CAWKDRGSNEKLFF. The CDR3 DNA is TGTGCCTGGAAAGACAGGGGTTCTAATGAAAAACTGTTTTTT.

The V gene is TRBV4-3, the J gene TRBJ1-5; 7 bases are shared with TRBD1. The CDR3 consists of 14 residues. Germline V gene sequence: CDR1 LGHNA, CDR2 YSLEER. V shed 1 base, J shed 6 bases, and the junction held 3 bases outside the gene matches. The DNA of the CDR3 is TGCGCCAGCAGCCAAGGACAGGGAGGTCAGCCCCAGCATTTT. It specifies CASSQGQGGQPQHF.

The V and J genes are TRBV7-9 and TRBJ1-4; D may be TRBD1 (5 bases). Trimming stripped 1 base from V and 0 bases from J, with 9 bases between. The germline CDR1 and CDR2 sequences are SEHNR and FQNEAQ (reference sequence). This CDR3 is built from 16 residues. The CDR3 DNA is TGTGCCAGCAGCTTAGGCGGGGCCGCAACTAATGAAAAACTGTTTTTT. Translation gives CASSLGGAATNEKLFF.

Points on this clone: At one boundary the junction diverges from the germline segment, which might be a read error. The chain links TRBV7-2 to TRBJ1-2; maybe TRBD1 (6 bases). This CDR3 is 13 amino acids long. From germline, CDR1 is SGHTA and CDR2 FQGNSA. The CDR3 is CASSLSSGTQNVF. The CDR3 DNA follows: TGTGCCAGCAGCTTAAGTTCCGGGACACAAAACGTCTTC.

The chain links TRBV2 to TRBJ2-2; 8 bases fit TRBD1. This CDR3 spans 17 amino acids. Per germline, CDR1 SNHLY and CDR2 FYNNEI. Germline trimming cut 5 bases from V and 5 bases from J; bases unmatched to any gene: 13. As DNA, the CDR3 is TGTGCCAGCAGTAAGGGACCACAGGGGGGCGGGACCGGGGAGCTGTTTTTT. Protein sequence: CASSKGPQGGGTGELFF. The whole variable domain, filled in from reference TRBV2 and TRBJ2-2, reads EPEVTQTPSHQVTQMGQEVILRCVPISNHLYFYWYRQILGQKVEFLVSFYNNEISEKSEIFDDQFSVERPDGSNFTLKIRSTKLEDSAMYFCASSKGPQGGGTGELFFGEGSRLTVL.

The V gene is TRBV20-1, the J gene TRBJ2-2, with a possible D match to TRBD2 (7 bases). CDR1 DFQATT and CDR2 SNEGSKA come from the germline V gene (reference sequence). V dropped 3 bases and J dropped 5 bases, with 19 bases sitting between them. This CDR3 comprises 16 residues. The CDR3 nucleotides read TGCAGTGCTAGTCAATTTGGGGGGGGGCGGACCGGGGAGCTGTTTTTT. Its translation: CSASQFGGGRTGELFF.

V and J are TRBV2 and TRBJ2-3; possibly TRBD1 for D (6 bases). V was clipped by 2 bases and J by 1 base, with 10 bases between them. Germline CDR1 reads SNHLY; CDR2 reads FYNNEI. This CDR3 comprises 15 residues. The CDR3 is CASSEQGPRTDTQYF. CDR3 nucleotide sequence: TGTGCCAGCAGTGAACAGGGGCCTCGCACAGATACGCAGTATTTT.

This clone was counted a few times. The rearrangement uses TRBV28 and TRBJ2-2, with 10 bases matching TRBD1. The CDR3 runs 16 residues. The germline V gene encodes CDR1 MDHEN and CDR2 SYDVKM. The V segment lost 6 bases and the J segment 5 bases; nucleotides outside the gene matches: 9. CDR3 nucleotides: TGTGCCAGCAGCGACGGGACAGGGGCGCGGACCGGGGAGCTGTTTTTT. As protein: CASSDGTGARTGELFF.

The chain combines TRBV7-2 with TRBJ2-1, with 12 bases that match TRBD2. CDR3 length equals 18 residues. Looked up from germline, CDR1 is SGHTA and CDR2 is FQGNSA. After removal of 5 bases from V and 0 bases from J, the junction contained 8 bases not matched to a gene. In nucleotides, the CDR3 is TGTGCCAGCAGCCCGACTAGCGGGGGCGTGAGCTCCTACAATGAGCAGTTCTTC. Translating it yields CASSPTSGGVSSYNEQFF.

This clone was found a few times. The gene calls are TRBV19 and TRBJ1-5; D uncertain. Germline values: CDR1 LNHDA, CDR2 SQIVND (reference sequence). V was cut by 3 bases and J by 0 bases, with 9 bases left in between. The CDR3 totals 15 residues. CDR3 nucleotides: TGTGCCAGTAGTATCTGGACGGATAGCAATCAGCCCCAGCATTTT. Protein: CASSIWTDSNQPQHF.

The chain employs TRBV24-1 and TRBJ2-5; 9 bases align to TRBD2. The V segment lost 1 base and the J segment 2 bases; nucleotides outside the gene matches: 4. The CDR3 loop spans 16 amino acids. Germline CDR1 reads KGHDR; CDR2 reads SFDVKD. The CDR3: CATSDFPSGGQETQYF. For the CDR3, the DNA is TGTGCCACCAGTGATTTTCCCAGCGGGGGGCAAGAGACCCAGTACTTC.

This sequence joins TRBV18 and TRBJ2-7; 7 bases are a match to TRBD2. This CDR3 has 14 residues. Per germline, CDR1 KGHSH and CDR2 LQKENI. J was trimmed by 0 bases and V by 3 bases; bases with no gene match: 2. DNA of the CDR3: TGTGCCAGCTCACCGAGGGAGGGCTCCTACGAGCAGTACGTC. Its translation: CASSPREGSYEQYV.